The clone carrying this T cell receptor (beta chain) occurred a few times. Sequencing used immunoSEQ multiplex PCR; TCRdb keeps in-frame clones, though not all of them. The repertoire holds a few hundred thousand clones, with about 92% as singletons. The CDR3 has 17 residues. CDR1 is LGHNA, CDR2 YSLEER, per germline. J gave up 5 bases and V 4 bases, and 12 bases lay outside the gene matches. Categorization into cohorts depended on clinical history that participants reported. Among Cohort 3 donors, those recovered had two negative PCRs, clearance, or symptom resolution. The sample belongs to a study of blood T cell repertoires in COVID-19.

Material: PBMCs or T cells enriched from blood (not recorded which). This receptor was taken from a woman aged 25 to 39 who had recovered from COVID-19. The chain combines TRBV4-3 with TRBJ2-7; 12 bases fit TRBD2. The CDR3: CASSPDLRLAGAHEQYF. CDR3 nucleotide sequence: TGCGCCAGCAGCCCGGACTTAAGACTAGCGGGAGCCCACGAGCAGTACTTC.